The 25 T cell receptor beta chains in this list originate from one sample, sequenced in a study of blood T cells in healthy people across ages. PCR was performed a second time for about 6 to 12 cycles using a sample-barcoded 5' primer and a J-beta primer mix. TCRdb reprocessed the 5' RACE reads via MiXCR and lists one record per CDR3 protein. There are 800,000 to 1,300,000 distinct CDR3 sequences in the sample; less than 25% occur only once, and about 0.69% lies in the top ten. These data also formed part of another study, on T cells of mothers and their children.

Specimen: blood. The receptors shown here come from a girl aged 2-15 years in good health.

This clonotype was seen a few times. V is TRBV20-1 and J is TRBJ2-5, with 7 bases identical to TRBD2. The DNA end is a closer match to TRBJ2-1, so the J assignment may be wrong. Germline V gene data show CDR1 as DFQATT and CDR2 as SNEGSKA (reference sequence). CDR3 length: 16 amino acids. CDR3 in amino acids: CSALKREGHRLDEQFF. The CDR3 DNA follows: TGCAGTGCTTTAAAGAGGGAGGGCCATAGGCTCGATGAGCAGTTCTTC.

This clonotype was recorded once. The chain has TRBV9 and TRBJ1-2; 8 nucleotides agree with TRBD1. The V and J ends lost 4 bases and 3 bases, in that order; junction bases with no gene match: 5. Germline CDR1 and CDR2: SGDLS and YYNGEE. CDR3 size: 14 residues. The CDR3 spells CASSTNRGDYGYTF. As DNA, the CDR3 is TGTGCCAGCAGCACAAACAGGGGGGACTATGGCTACACCTTC.

The V call is TRBV6-5, the J call TRBJ1-2; D uncertain. The V end was cut by 0 bases, the J end by 8 bases, with 7 bases between. The length of the CDR3 is 12 residues. Germline V gives CDR1 MNHEY, CDR2 SVGAGI. CDR3 sequence reads: CASSYSSGGYTF. The CDR3 bases are TGTGCCAGCAGTTACTCCTCGGGGGGCTACACCTTC.

V gene TRBV7-9 combines with J gene TRBJ2-2, with D perhaps TRBD1 or TRBD2 (5 bases each). The CDR3 covers 13 residues. The V gene's germline CDR1 is SEHNR and CDR2 FQNEAQ (reference sequence). Between the trimmed V and J ends, which lost 5 bases and 6 bases, there was a span of 10 bases. CDR3 coding DNA: TGTGCCAGCAGCGCCATGGGGGCCGGGGAGCTGTTTTTT. It specifies CASSAMGAGELFF.

This clonotype was detected ten times or more. The chain couples TRBV7-2 to TRBJ2-3; D is unclear. The germline V gene encodes CDR1 SGHTA and CDR2 FQGNSA. Trimming shortened V by 1 base and J by 0 bases, and 5 bases separated the two germline ends. CDR3 length: 14 amino acids. The CDR3 spells CASSLGISTDTQYF. The CDR3 DNA sequence: TGTGCCAGCAGCTTAGGTATTAGCACAGATACGCAGTATTTT.

The gene calls are TRBV6-5 and TRBJ1-1; TRBD1 might be the D (6 bases). Trimming left V 6 bases short and J 2 bases short, with 13 bases between. There are 14 residues in the CDR3. Germline lookup yields CDR1 MNHEY and CDR2 SVGAGI. The DNA for the CDR3 is TGTGCCAGCAGCATAGGGGGTAGTAACACTGAAGCTTTCTTT. Translated, it gives CASSIGGSNTEAFF.

The sample holds a few counts of this clonotype. The chain employs TRBV7-8 and TRBJ1-5; 9 bases fit TRBD1. The germline V gene has CDR1 SGHVS and CDR2 FQNEAQ. The CDR3 has 16 residues. The ends lost 5 bases at V and 5 bases at J; junction bases unmatched: 10. As DNA, the CDR3 is TGTGCCAGCAGCAGGACAGGGGCGTCCCTGGATCAGCCCCAGCATTTT. Its protein product is CASSRTGASLDQPQHF.

The chain is built from TRBV18 and TRBJ1-6; TRBD1 aligns across 9 bases. This CDR3 comprises 14 residues. Germline V lookup: CDR1 KGHSH, CDR2 LQKENI. V was clipped by 5 bases and J by 10 bases; unmatched bases: 6. CDR3 loop: CASSDGTGKSPLHF. The DNA for the CDR3 is TGTGCCAGCTCAGACGGGACAGGGAAGTCACCCCTCCACTTT. The full variable domain, rest sourced from reference TRBV18 and TRBJ1-6, is NAGVMQNPRHLVRRRGQEARLRCSPMKGHSHVYWYRQLPEEGLKFMVYLQKENIIDESGMPKERFSAEFPKEGPSILRIQQVVRGDSAAYFCASSDGTGKSPLHFGNGTRLTVT.

This clonotype is a singleton in its sample. V usage is TRBV7-9 and J usage is TRBJ2-3; 9 bases are a match to TRBD1. The CDR3 covers 15 residues. V shed 5 bases, J shed 3 bases, and the junction held 6 bases outside the gene matches. The germline V gene encodes CDR1 SEHNR and CDR2 FQNEAQ (reference sequence). In DNA form, the CDR3 reads TGTGCCAGCAGCACCCGACAGGGGGATACAGATACGCAGTATTTT. This encodes CASSTRQGDTDTQYF.

In this sample, this clonotype turned up a few times. The V gene is TRBV28, the J gene TRBJ2-2; 8 nucleotides agree with TRBD1. The germline CDR1 and CDR2 sequences are MDHEN and SYDVKM. The CDR3 length is 15 residues. Trimming removed 3 bases from V and 7 bases from J; junction bases left unmatched: 7. The CDR3 here is CASSLGGQDHGELFF. In DNA form, the CDR3 reads TGTGCCAGCAGTTTGGGGGGACAGGATCACGGGGAGCTGTTTTTT.

The CDR3 sequence: CASSLANEGYGYTF. Written as DNA, the CDR3 is TGTGCCAGCAGTTTAGCGAACGAGGGTTATGGCTACACCTTC. The chain links TRBV12-3 or TRBV12-4 to TRBJ1-2; D uncertain. V lost 0 bases to trimming and J lost 5 bases, with 10 bases between them. The CDR3 totals 14 residues.

The V gene is TRBV6-1, the J gene TRBJ2-7; a weak D match, TRBD2 (5 bases). The V end lost 4 bases, the J end lost 2 bases, and 15 bases lay between the germline ends. Per germline, CDR1 MNHNS and CDR2 SASEGT. This CDR3 is built from 15 residues. The CDR3 DNA is TGTGCCAGCAGTGGGGTAAAGGAGGCCCCCTACGAGCAGTACTTC. Its translation: CASSGVKEAPYEQYF.

This clonotype was found a few times. The chain links TRBV7-9 to TRBJ2-7; D not certain. Between the trimmed V and J ends, which lost 6 bases and 1 base, there was a span of 19 bases. The CDR3 is 16 amino acids. Germline CDR1 is SEHNR and CDR2 is FQNEAQ (reference sequence). The CDR3 sequence: CASSPFSDLASYEQYF. CDR3 DNA sequence: TGTGCCAGCAGTCCCTTCAGCGACTTGGCTTCCTACGAGCAGTACTTC. Looking up the rest from reference TRBV7-9 and TRBJ2-7 gives the full variable domain: DTGVSQNPRHKITKRGQNVTFRCDPISEHNRLYWYRQTLGQGPEFLTYFQNEAQLEKSRLLSDRFSAERPKGSFSTLEIQRTEQGDSAMYLCASSPFSDLASYEQYFGPGTRLTVT.

This clonotype was seen a handful of times. V gene TRBV14 combines with J gene TRBJ2-6; weak D call: TRBD1 (6 bases). The CDR3 totals 16 residues. Germline V gene sequence: CDR1 SGHDN, CDR2 FVKESK. V was cut by 5 bases and J by 2 bases, with 13 bases left in between. CDR3 sequence reads: CASSNVWGPGANVLTF. CDR3 coding DNA: TGTGCCAGCAGCAATGTGTGGGGGCCTGGGGCCAACGTCCTGACTTTC.

The V call is TRBV6-2 or TRBV6-3, the J call TRBJ2-5; 11 positions match TRBD2. The DNA end is a closer match to TRBJ2-1, so the J assignment may be wrong. The CDR3 runs to 17 residues. In germline, CDR1 is MNHEY, CDR2 SVGEGT. This CDR3 reads CASRTLSLAGGVGEQFF. The CDR3 bases are TGTGCCAGCAGAACTCTTTCGTTAGCGGGAGGGGTAGGTGAGCAGTTCTTC.

The chain has TRBV6-2 or TRBV6-3 and TRBJ2-3; tentatively, D is TRBD1 or TRBD2 (5 bases each). CDR1 MNHEY and CDR2 SVGEGT come from the germline V gene. Deletions cut 2 bases from V and 5 bases from J, with 11 bases between. This CDR3 has 14 residues. CDR3 sequence reads: CASSYRDRKDTQYF. CDR3 nucleotide sequence: TGTGCCAGCAGTTACAGGGACCGTAAAGATACGCAGTATTTT.

The chain joins TRBV20-1 to TRBJ1-2; TRBD1 agrees at 7 bases. Losses at the gene ends were 5 bases for V and 8 bases for J; bases not matched to a gene: 5. The CDR3 contains 11 residues. Germline CDR1 DFQATT, CDR2 SNEGSKA (reference sequence). In DNA, the CDR3 is TGCAGTGCTCTGACAGGGATCGGCTACACCTTC. It codes for CSALTGIGYTF.

In this sample, this clonotype turned up a few times. V and J are TRBV15 and TRBJ2-5; possible D gene TRBD2, 5 bases. The germline CDR1 and CDR2 sequences are LNHNV and YYDKDF (reference sequence). V gave up 0 bases and J gave up 5 bases, with 13 bases separating them. The CDR3 consists of 15 residues. For the CDR3, the DNA is TGTGCCACCAGCAGAGATCCGTATACGGGGGAGACCCAGTACTTC. Translated, it gives CATSRDPYTGETQYF. The whole variable domain, remainder taken from reference TRBV15 and TRBJ2-5, is DAMVIQNPRYQVTQFGKPVTLSCSQTLNHNVMYWYQQKSSQAPKLLFHYYDKDFNNEADTPDNFQSRRPNTSFCFLDIRSPGLGDTAMYLCATSRDPYTGETQYFGPGTRLLVL.

This clonotype was seen a handful of times. The CDR3: CASSPGTFNTEAFF. CDR3 nucleotide sequence: TGTGCCAGCAGCCCCGGGACCTTTAACACTGAAGCTTTCTTT. The V and J genes are TRBV11-1 and TRBJ1-1, with D tentatively TRBD1 (5 bases). Per the germline V gene, CDR1 is SGHAT and CDR2 is FQDESV (reference sequence). The V gene lost 5 bases and the J gene lost 2 bases, with 12 bases spanning the gap. The CDR3 is 14 amino acids.

This clonotype came up a few times. The chain carries TRBV20-1 and TRBJ2-1, with D unclear. The V gene lost 6 bases and the J gene lost 9 bases, with 18 bases spanning the gap. Germline V lookup: CDR1 DFQATT, CDR2 SNEGSKA (reference sequence). The CDR3 runs 13 residues. CDR3 sequence: CSAEEETFAEQFF. In DNA, the CDR3 is TGCAGTGCCGAAGAGGAGACTTTTGCTGAGCAGTTCTTC.

The chain recombines TRBV9 with TRBJ2-3; maybe TRBD1 (6 bases). V was trimmed by 3 bases and J by 2 bases, leaving 10 bases between them. This CDR3 contains 14 residues. From germline, CDR1 is SGDLS and CDR2 YYNGEE. CDR3: CASSDTGLTDTQYF. CDR3 bases: TGTGCCAGCAGCGACACAGGGCTCACAGATACGCAGTATTTT. Complete variable domain (other parts from reference TRBV9 and TRBJ2-3): DSGVTQTPKHLITATGQRVTLRCSPRSGDLSVYWYQQSLDQGLQFLIQYYNGEERAKGNILERFSAQQFPDLHSELNLSSLELGDSALYFCASSDTGLTDTQYFGPGTRLTVL.

The J gene is TRBJ2-1, the V gene TRBV13, with TRBD2 matching 8 bases. J was trimmed by 10 bases and V by 4 bases; bases with no gene match: 18. This CDR3 has 17 amino acids. Germline CDR1 and CDR2: PRHDT and FYEKMQ (reference sequence). The CDR3 loop is CASSSDALAGALSEQFF. CDR3 DNA: TGTGCCAGCAGCTCTGACGCTCTAGCGGGCGCCCTGTCGGAGCAGTTCTTC.

There are a few counts of this clonotype. This rearrangement joins TRBV14 to TRBJ1-2; 7 bases align to TRBD1. This CDR3 comprises 14 residues. Germline values: CDR1 SGHDN, CDR2 FVKESK. With V trimmed by 3 bases and J by 7 bases, 8 bases remained unmatched. CDR3: CASSQHRDSSGYTF. The CDR3 bases are TGTGCCAGCAGCCAGCACCGGGACAGTAGTGGCTACACCTTC.

The chain links TRBV5-1 to TRBJ2-7, with 11 bases matching TRBD2. CDR3 length equals 16 residues. Germline CDR1 reads SGHRS; CDR2 reads YFSETQ. V lost 4 bases and J lost 7; bases outside the gene matches: 13. The CDR3 coding sequence is TGCGCCAGCAGCCCCGTCGGGACTAGCGGTTCTTGGGAGCAGTACTTC. This sequence encodes CASSPVGTSGSWEQYF.

This clonotype was seen more than once but under ten times. The chain couples TRBV4-1 to TRBJ2-3, with 8 bases matching TRBD1. V lost 0 bases to trimming and J lost 5 bases; unmatched junction nucleotides: 7. The CDR3 sequence is 16 residues long. Per germline, CDR1 MGHRA and CDR2 YSYEKL. Here the CDR3 DNA reads TGCGCCAGCAGCCAAGATCGAGGGACAGGAGTAGATACGCAGTATTTT. Its protein product is CASSQDRGTGVDTQYF.